The entry that follows covers one T cell receptor (beta chain) sequence. Antigen unknown. A much larger clone sits a single nucleotide away, making a read error possible. The CDR3 contains 12 residues. Deletions cut 5 bases from V and 2 bases from J, with 10 bases between. Germline CDR1 and CDR2: SQVTM and ANQGSEA. The data derive from a study of human T cells and chemical hapten exposure. Across the whole study: On about 2 cm by about 2 cm of upper inner arm skin, sensitization was performed with 2% DPC. Broader study findings: Following DPC sensitization, TCRs present above 1 in 1000 frequency showed no change.

Time point meaning: patch test 3, about 24 weeks after DPC sensitization. As to treatment: therapeutic diphenylcyclopropenone sensitization with weekly scalp DPC. Single cDNA molecules in the library carried unique molecular identifiers attached during preparation. TCRdb re-called the RACE reads with MiXCR, one entry per CDR3 protein. The data contain 150,000 to 200,000 distinct CDR3 sequences, 25% to 35% of them singletons. Source: whole blood, taken in connection with sensitization to the hapten diphenylcyclopropenone (DPC). The chain links TRBV29-1 to TRBJ2-7; weak D call: TRBD2 (7 bases). The sequence derives from a young woman with alopecia areata. Some clones in this sample may be carry-over from other donors' samples. The CDR3 nucleotides read TGCAGCGTTAGGGGGGGGCCCTACGAGCAGTACTTC. Protein sequence: CSVRGGPYEQYF.